These 32 T cell receptor beta chains came from one sample sequenced in a study of siplizumab effects on memory and regulatory T cells. Repertoires were generated with immunoSEQ multiplex PCR, while TCRdb's copy carries only in-frame clones and drops some. This table has about 64,000 clones, 95% to 98% appearing once. The sample comprised naive CD8+ T cells sorted from blood. The receptors stem from a human donor in good health.

The chain joins TRBV9 to TRBJ2-5; maybe TRBD2 (6 bases). Germline CDR1 SGDLS, CDR2 YYNGEE. Trimming left V 0 bases short and J 1 base short, with 10 bases between. The CDR3 sequence is 15 residues long. CDR3 loop: CASSVEAGTQETQYF. As DNA, the CDR3 is TGTGCCAGCAGCGTAGAGGCGGGGACCCAAGAGACCCAGTACTTC.

The gene calls are TRBV9 and TRBJ2-1, with 9 positions matching TRBD1. Germline V gene sequence: CDR1 SGDLS, CDR2 YYNGEE. The CDR3 has 13 amino acids. Trimming cost V 4 bases and J 8 bases; bases outside gene matches: 4. Here the CDR3 DNA reads TGTGCCAGCAGCCTAACAGGGGGCGATGAGCAGTTCTTC. It translates to CASSLTGGDEQFF.

This clone appeared once. CDR3 nucleotides: TGCGCCAGCAGTGTGGACGGAAACACCATATATTTT. Translating gives CASSVDGNTIYF. The chain couples TRBV10-2 to TRBJ1-3; D is unclear. Germline CDR1 and CDR2: WSHSY and SAAADI. This CDR3 comprises 12 residues. Trimming left V 4 bases short and J 4 bases short, with 5 bases between.

The rearrangement links TRBV2 to TRBJ1-1; D is unresolved. CDR1 and CDR2 (germline): SNHLY, FYNNEI. CDR3 size: 12 residues. The V end was cut by 8 bases, the J end by 3 bases, with 10 bases between. The CDR3 nucleotides read TGTGCCAGCGAGAGGGAAGACACTGAAGCTTTCTTT. It specifies CASEREDTEAFF.

This chain links TRBV11-1 with TRBJ1-1; D not resolved. The CDR3 is 14 residues long. The V and J ends lost 3 bases and 1 base respectively, with 9 bases between them. Germline V gene lookup returns CDR1 SGHAT and CDR2 FQDESV (reference sequence). In DNA form, the CDR3 reads TGTGCCAGCAGCTTTGCCTCAGGGAACACTGAAGCTTTCTTT. This gives the protein CASSFASGNTEAFF.

The CDR3 DNA follows: TGCGCCAGCAGCCAAGACGAGATCAGGGGAATCGCCAGCTACGAGCAGTACTTC. This encodes CASSQDEIRGIASYEQYF. The V call is TRBV4-1, the J call TRBJ2-7, with a tentative D call TRBD1 (6 bases). The germline V gene has CDR1 MGHRA and CDR2 YSYEKL. This CDR3 comprises 18 residues. The V end was cut by 0 bases, the J end by 3 bases, with 21 bases between.

The chain combines TRBV30 with TRBJ2-7; the D call may be TRBD1 or TRBD2 (5 bases each). This CDR3 is 14 amino acids long. The germline V gene encodes CDR1 GTSNPN and CDR2 SVGIG (reference sequence). V dropped 4 bases and J dropped 4 bases, with 17 bases sitting between them. The CDR3 DNA is TGTGCCTGGACCAACTCCGGGACCGTATACGAGCAGTACTTC. This gives the protein CAWTNSGTVYEQYF.

The CDR3 loop is CASSSPRTGLTNTGELFF. The CDR3 DNA follows: TGTGCCAGCAGCTCCCCCAGGACAGGACTCACGAACACCGGGGAGCTGTTTTTT. This sequence joins TRBV5-8 and TRBJ2-2; 7 bases agree with TRBD1. The trim removed 3 bases at V and 0 bases at J, leaving 11 bases unmatched. This CDR3 region has 18 residues. Germline V gene sequence: CDR1 SGHTS, CDR2 YDEGEE.

The chain recombines TRBV4-1 with TRBJ2-2, with TRBD2 as a possible D gene (6 bases). The CDR3 runs to 15 residues. Trimming removed 3 bases at V and 6 bases at J, with 14 bases between. Germline values: CDR1 MGHRA, CDR2 YSYEKL. The CDR3 sequence is CASSQGGGMSGELFF. The CDR3 nucleotides read TGCGCCAGCAGCCAGGGAGGTGGGATGTCCGGGGAGCTGTTTTTT.

The rearrangement links TRBV19 to TRBJ2-3; 7 bases are a match to TRBD1. CDR1 is LNHDA and CDR2 is SQIVND in the germline V gene (reference sequence). J gave up 4 bases and V 6 bases, and 16 bases lay outside the gene matches. CDR3 size: 17 residues. The CDR3 sequence: CASRWSQGPRGSDTQYF. The CDR3 region has the DNA TGTGCCAGTAGATGGAGCCAGGGGCCCAGGGGGTCAGATACGCAGTATTTT.

The chain has TRBV27 and TRBJ1-2; possible D gene TRBD1, 5 bases. Germline V gene data show CDR1 as MNHEY and CDR2 as SMNVEV (reference sequence). V lost 3 bases and J lost 2, with 13 bases in between. The CDR3 runs to 15 residues. The CDR3 loop reads CASSFGSGGNYGYTF. The CDR3 DNA reads TGTGCCAGCAGTTTTGGAAGCGGGGGGAACTATGGCTACACCTTC.

V is TRBV19 and J is TRBJ2-1; D perhaps matches TRBD2 (6 bases). The CDR3 is made up of 11 amino acids. V lost 10 bases and J lost 3, with 7 bases in between. CDR1 is LNHDA and CDR2 is SQIVND in the germline V gene (reference sequence). In DNA, the CDR3 is TGTGCCACGGGGGACTACAATGAGCAGTTCTTC. Translating it yields CATGDYNEQFF.

The V and J genes are TRBV5-4 and TRBJ2-2, with D possibly being TRBD1 (5 bases). Germline CDR1 and CDR2: SGHNT and YYREEE (reference sequence). The CDR3 is made up of 15 amino acids. Trimming took off 1 base at V and 2 bases at J, with 9 bases between the two ends. The CDR3: CASSLSQGNTGELFF. The CDR3, as DNA: TGTGCCAGCAGCTTGTCTCAGGGTAACACCGGGGAGCTGTTTTTT.

The chain has TRBV4-2 and TRBJ1-5, with D unresolved. Germline V lookup: CDR1 LGHNA, CDR2 YNFKEQ. This CDR3 is 14 amino acids long. Trimming shortened V by 0 bases and J by 3 bases, and 6 bases separated the two germline ends. The CDR3 coding sequence is TGTGCCAGCAGCCAAGAGTCAGACAATCAGCCCCAGCATTTT. The encoded protein is CASSQESDNQPQHF.

The chain employs TRBV9 and TRBJ1-1, with unresolved D. CDR3 length: 12 amino acids. Trimming removed 3 bases from V and 6 bases from J, with 9 bases in between. CDR1 SGDLS and CDR2 YYNGEE come from the germline V gene. The CDR3 protein is CASSGVGAEAFF. In DNA, the CDR3 is TGTGCCAGCAGCGGGGTTGGGGCTGAAGCTTTCTTT.

Comments on this clone: Other DNA sequences of this sample code for an identical CDR3. The J gene is TRBJ2-3, the V gene TRBV27, with 8 bases lining up with TRBD2. This CDR3 comprises 13 residues. V gave up 6 bases and J gave up 3 bases; unmatched junction bases: 2. The V gene's germline CDR1 is MNHEY and CDR2 SMNVEV (reference sequence). The CDR3 sequence is CASRSGGTDTQYF. DNA for the CDR3: TGTGCCAGCAGGAGCGGGGGAACAGATACGCAGTATTTT.

The rearrangement links TRBV7-2 to TRBJ2-5, with 9 bases fitting TRBD2. The CDR3 spans 15 residues. In germline, CDR1 is SGHTA, CDR2 FQGNSA. The J segment lost 5 bases and the V segment lost 5 bases, leaving 9 bases of the junction unmatched. CDR3 loop: CASSLIAGAGETQYF. DNA for the CDR3: TGTGCCAGCAGCCTGATAGCGGGGGCCGGGGAGACCCAGTACTTC.

The chain is built from TRBV27 and TRBJ1-1; 7 bases align to TRBD1. V gave up 6 bases and J gave up 3 bases; unmatched junction bases: 10. CDR3 size: 15 residues. Germline V gene lookup returns CDR1 MNHEY and CDR2 SMNVEV (reference sequence). The CDR3 sequence is CASRSSQGYDTEAFF. CDR3 DNA sequence: TGTGCCAGCAGGTCATCACAGGGGTACGACACTGAAGCTTTCTTT.

The chain carries TRBV6-6 and TRBJ2-2, with D hard to call. This CDR3 contains 12 residues. V lost 6 bases and J lost 6, with 8 bases in between. CDR1 and CDR2 from the germline V gene are MNHNY and SVGAGI (reference sequence). This CDR3 is CASSPSPGELFF. CDR3 coding DNA: TGTGCCAGCAGCCCCTCCCCCGGGGAGCTGTTTTTT.

The chain is built from TRBV29-1 and TRBJ2-7; possibly TRBD1 for D (6 bases). The CDR3 spans 13 residues. Trimming cost V 2 bases and J 3 bases, with 11 bases left between them. Germline CDR1 reads SQVTM; CDR2 reads ANQGSEA. Here the CDR3 reads CSVERDISYEQYF. As DNA, the CDR3 is TGCAGCGTTGAAAGGGACATAAGCTACGAGCAGTACTTC.

The genes are TRBV19 and TRBJ2-5, with D possibly matching TRBD2 (5 bases). Germline V lookup: CDR1 LNHDA, CDR2 SQIVND (reference sequence). Trimming shortened V by 6 bases and J by 3 bases, and 20 bases separated the two germline ends. This CDR3 contains 16 residues. CDR3 DNA sequence: TGTGCCAGTAGCACCGGCTACGGACTTAATAAAGAGACCCAGTACTTC. It translates to CASSTGYGLNKETQYF.

This clone appeared a single time. This chain joins TRBV19 and TRBJ2-3; no firm D call. The V gene lost 4 bases and the J gene lost 4 bases, with 9 bases spanning the gap. In germline, CDR1 is LNHDA, CDR2 SQIVND (reference sequence). The CDR3 runs to 13 residues. The CDR3 spells CASSTIGSDTQYF. CDR3 bases: TGTGCCAGTAGTACGATAGGGTCAGATACGCAGTATTTT.

V is TRBV6-5 and J is TRBJ1-1; 7 nucleotides match TRBD1. Unmatched junction bases numbered 5, after V lost 6 bases and J lost 1 base. This CDR3 spans 14 amino acids. The germline CDR1 and CDR2 sequences are MNHEY and SVGAGI. For the CDR3, the DNA is TGTGCCAGCAGGGCCCGGGACAGGAACACTGAAGCTTTCTTT. It yields the protein CASRARDRNTEAFF.

The chain carries TRBV7-9 and TRBJ2-7; 10 bases map to TRBD1. Losses at the gene ends were 5 bases for V and 7 bases for J; bases not matched to a gene: 5. CDR1 and CDR2 (germline): SEHNR, FQNEAQ (reference sequence). This CDR3 region has 13 residues. CDR3 nucleotide sequence: TGTGCCAGCAGCCAGACAGGGGGCGGTGAGCAGTACTTC. It yields the protein CASSQTGGGEQYF.

DNA for the CDR3: TGTGCCAGCAGTGAGGGGACCAACTACGAGCAGTACTTC. The encoded protein is CASSEGTNYEQYF. This chain uses TRBV6-5 with TRBJ2-7, with D perhaps given as TRBD1 or TRBD2 (5 bases each). This CDR3 region has 13 residues. CDR1 and CDR2 (germline): MNHEY, SVGAGI. V shed 5 bases and J shed 3 bases, with 11 bases lying between them.

The chain joins TRBV5-1 to TRBJ2-7; TRBD1 matches 7 bases. The CDR3 spans 14 residues. In germline, CDR1 is SGHRS, CDR2 YFSETQ. V was clipped by 4 bases and J by 0 bases; unmatched bases: 4. The CDR3 sequence is CASSDGDSSYEQYF. Written as DNA, the CDR3 is TGCGCCAGCAGCGATGGGGACAGCTCCTACGAGCAGTACTTC.

The chain uses TRBV28 and TRBJ2-5; 8 bases agree with TRBD2. Germline lookup yields CDR1 MDHEN and CDR2 SYDVKM. Unmatched junction bases numbered 6, after V lost 3 bases and J lost 0 bases. This CDR3 has 16 residues. This CDR3 reads CASSFPSGGNQETQYF. The CDR3 nucleotides read TGTGCCAGCAGTTTTCCCAGCGGGGGAAACCAAGAGACCCAGTACTTC.

The V and J genes are TRBV6-5 and TRBJ2-1, with TRBD2 matching 9 bases. Germline V gives CDR1 MNHEY, CDR2 SVGAGI. V trimming: 0 bases; J trimming: 15 bases; junction bases outside the gene matches: 6. The CDR3 consists of 13 residues. The DNA for the CDR3 is TGTGCCAGCAGTTACTCCGGGACTAGCCCTTCGTTCTTC. Translating it yields CASSYSGTSPSFF.

This clone was found a few times. The gene calls are TRBV19 and TRBJ1-6, with D tentatively TRBD1 (5 bases). The CDR3 spans 13 residues. Per the germline V gene, CDR1 is LNHDA and CDR2 is SQIVND (reference sequence). The V gene lost 5 bases and the J gene lost 10 bases, with 12 bases spanning the gap. CDR3 sequence reads: CASSGLGQSPLHF. DNA of the CDR3: TGTGCCAGTAGTGGTTTGGGGCAATCACCCCTCCACTTT. Combining the CDR3 with reference TRBV19 and TRBJ1-6 gives the whole variable domain DGGITQSPKYLFRKEGQNVTLSCEQNLNHDAMYWYRQDPGQGLRLIYYSQIVNDFQKGDIAEGYSVSREKKESFPLTVTSAQKNPTAFYLCASSGLGQSPLHFGNGTRLTVT.

The CDR3 region is CASSYAVDTQYF. The DNA for the CDR3 is TGTGCCAGCAGTTATGCAGTAGATACGCAGTATTTT. The genes are TRBV28 and TRBJ2-3, with D unclear. Germline CDR1 MDHEN, CDR2 SYDVKM. V lost 4 bases and J lost 5, with 7 bases in between. This CDR3 spans 12 amino acids.

The chain carries TRBV29-1 and TRBJ2-5, with 7 bases that match TRBD2. From germline, CDR1 is SQVTM and CDR2 ANQGSEA. The CDR3 contains 14 residues. The ends lost 0 bases at V and 3 bases at J; junction bases unmatched: 4. CDR3 in DNA: TGCAGCGTTGAAGATGGGAGGGGAGAAGAGACCCAGTACTTC. Translation: CSVEDGRGEETQYF. Variable domain in full (rest from reference TRBV29-1 and TRBJ2-5): SAVISQKPSRDICQRGTSLTIQCQVDSQVTMMFWYRQQPGQSLTLIATANQGSEATYESGFVIDKFPISRPNLTFSTLTVSNMSPEDSSIYLCSVEDGRGEETQYFGPGTRLLVL.

The gene calls are TRBV6-5 and TRBJ1-1, with D hard to call. This CDR3 contains 10 residues. The V and J ends lost 8 bases and 5 bases respectively, with 6 bases between them. The V gene's germline CDR1 is MNHEY and CDR2 SVGAGI. CDR3: CASGITEAFF. The CDR3, as DNA: TGTGCCAGCGGGATAACTGAAGCTTTCTTT.